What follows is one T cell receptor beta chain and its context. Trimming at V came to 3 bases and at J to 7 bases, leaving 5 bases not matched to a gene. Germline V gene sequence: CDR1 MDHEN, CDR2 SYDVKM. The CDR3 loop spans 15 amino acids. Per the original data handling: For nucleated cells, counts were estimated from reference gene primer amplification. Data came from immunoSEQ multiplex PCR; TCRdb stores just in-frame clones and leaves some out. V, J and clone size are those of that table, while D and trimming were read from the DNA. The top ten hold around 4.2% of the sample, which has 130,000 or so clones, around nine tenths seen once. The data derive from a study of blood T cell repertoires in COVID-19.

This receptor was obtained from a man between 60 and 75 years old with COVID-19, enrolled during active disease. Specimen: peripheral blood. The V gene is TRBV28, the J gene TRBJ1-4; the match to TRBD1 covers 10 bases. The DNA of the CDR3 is TGTGCCAGCAGTTTGACAGGGGGCCCGAGTGAAAAACTGTTTTTT. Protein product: CASSLTGGPSEKLFF.